The 17 T cell receptor beta chains listed next were all sequenced from one sample in a study of T cell changes during pregnancy in multiple sclerosis. The method was immunoSEQ multiplex PCR; TCRdb's version includes in-frame clones alone and lacks a portion of them. The sample lists around 77,000 clones, around 92% occurring once. Sequences were derived from peripheral blood, sampled in the third trimester of pregnancy. These receptors originate from a female donor in good health, enrolled as a control in a pregnancy study.

This clone was observed a single time. This chain connects TRBV7-6 to TRBJ2-5; 8 positions match TRBD1. Per germline, CDR1 SGHVS and CDR2 FNYEAQ. With V trimmed by 2 bases and J by 0 bases, 5 bases remained unmatched. The CDR3 covers 16 residues. The chain's CDR3 is CASSLLRTGYQETQYF. The CDR3 bases are TGTGCCAGCAGCTTACTACGGACAGGGTACCAAGAGACCCAGTACTTC.

This chain links TRBV15 with TRBJ2-5; weak D call: TRBD1 (6 bases). The CDR3 contains 14 residues. V dropped 1 base and J dropped 3 bases, with 9 bases sitting between them. Germline V gene lookup returns CDR1 LNHNV and CDR2 YYDKDF (reference sequence). CDR3 nucleotide sequence: TGTGCCACCAGCAGAGTCGACAGGAAAGAGACCCAGTACTTC. Amino acids: CATSRVDRKETQYF.

V is TRBV4-1 and J is TRBJ2-1; 9 bases align to TRBD2. The germline CDR1 and CDR2 sequences are MGHRA and YSYEKL. The CDR3 sequence is 16 residues long. V was clipped by 0 bases and J by 4 bases; unmatched bases: 4. CDR3 bases: TGCGCCAGCAGCCAAGAAGTGCGGGGGGGATACAATGAGCAGTTCTTC. Translating gives CASSQEVRGGYNEQFF.

The J gene is TRBJ1-1, the V gene TRBV7-9; 7 bases are a match to TRBD1. In germline, CDR1 is SEHNR, CDR2 FQNEAQ (reference sequence). This CDR3 is built from 14 residues. After removal of 5 bases from V and 4 bases from J, the junction contained 7 bases not matched to a gene. The CDR3 DNA reads TGTGCCAGCAGCATGACAGGGATGGGCACTGAAGCTTTCTTT. Translation: CASSMTGMGTEAFF. Looking up the rest from reference TRBV7-9 and TRBJ1-1 gives the full variable domain: DTGVSQNPRHKITKRGQNVTFRCDPISEHNRLYWYRQTLGQGPEFLTYFQNEAQLEKSRLLSDRFSAERPKGSFSTLEIQRTEQGDSAMYLCASSMTGMGTEAFFGQGTRLTVV.

This clone is a singleton in its sample. V is TRBV18 and J is TRBJ1-5, with 8 positions matching TRBD1. CDR3 length equals 13 residues. Trimming cost V 4 bases and J 9 bases; bases outside gene matches: 5. Germline values: CDR1 KGHSH, CDR2 LQKENI. The CDR3 DNA sequence: TGTGCCAGCTCACAGACAGGGGTCGGGCCCCAGCATTTT. It yields the protein CASSQTGVGPQHF.

This clone is a singleton in its sample. The chain combines TRBV19 with TRBJ1-2; D may be TRBD1 (6 bases). The CDR3 sequence is 15 residues long. Deletions cut 1 base from V and 6 bases from J, with 15 bases between. Per germline, CDR1 LNHDA and CDR2 SQIVND (reference sequence). The CDR3 loop is CASSIGQGLDDGYTF. The CDR3 bases are TGTGCCAGTAGTATAGGGCAGGGGTTAGACGATGGCTACACCTTC.

The V and J genes are TRBV5-1 and TRBJ2-7; the match to TRBD2 covers 7 bases. The CDR3 sequence is 12 residues long. J was trimmed by 6 bases and V by 3 bases; bases with no gene match: 3. Germline V gene sequence: CDR1 SGHRS, CDR2 YFSETQ. CDR3: CASSWGGAEQYF. The CDR3 coding sequence is TGCGCCAGCAGCTGGGGAGGGGCCGAGCAGTACTTC.

The chain couples TRBV5-5 to TRBJ2-1, with 9 bases fitting TRBD1. After removal of 3 bases from V and 2 bases from J, the junction contained 3 bases not matched to a gene. In germline, CDR1 is SGHKS, CDR2 YYEKEE (reference sequence). The CDR3 loop spans 15 amino acids. DNA of the CDR3: TGTGCCAGCAGCTCCCGACAGGGGGCCTACAATGAGCAGTTCTTC. Encoded protein: CASSSRQGAYNEQFF. Variable domain in full (rest from reference TRBV5-5 and TRBJ2-1): DAGVTQSPTHLIKTRGQQVTLRCSPISGHKSVSWYQQVLGQGPQFIFQYYEKEERGRGNFPDRFSARQFPNYSSELNVNALLLGDSALYLCASSSRQGAYNEQFFGPGTRLTVL.

CDR3 region: CASSRIAGGPETQYF. The CDR3 nucleotides are TGTGCCAGCAGCCGGATAGCGGGGGGGCCGGAGACCCAGTACTTC. This chain links TRBV4-2 with TRBJ2-5; 11 positions agree with TRBD2. Germline V CDR1 and CDR2: LGHNA, YNFKEQ. J was trimmed by 5 bases and V by 4 bases; bases with no gene match: 6. The CDR3 spans 15 residues.

This clone occurred a few times. The chain joins TRBV25-1 to TRBJ1-6; the match to TRBD1 covers 9 bases. The J segment lost 7 bases and the V segment lost 3 bases, leaving 4 bases of the junction unmatched. The CDR3 has 15 amino acids. Germline assignment: CDR1 MGHDK and CDR2 SYGVNS. CDR3 protein: CASSDTDRGNSPLHF. The CDR3 bases are TGTGCCAGCAGTGATACGGACAGGGGAAATTCACCCCTCCACTTT.

V usage is TRBV6-6 and J usage is TRBJ2-3; 7 bases are a match to TRBD2. The CDR3 extends over 15 amino acids. V lost 6 bases to trimming and J lost 0 bases; unmatched junction nucleotides: 6. CDR1 is MNHNY and CDR2 is SVGAGI in the germline V gene (reference sequence). Written as DNA, the CDR3 is TGTGCCAGCAGCCAACTAGCGTCTAGCACAGATACGCAGTATTTT. It specifies CASSQLASSTDTQYF.

This chain connects TRBV27 to TRBJ2-7, with D tentatively TRBD2 (5 bases). Germline V gene data show CDR1 as MNHEY and CDR2 as SMNVEV (reference sequence). The CDR3 runs to 13 residues. The germline V and J ends were trimmed by 2 bases and 1 base, with 6 bases remaining between them. This chain's CDR3 is CASSLPGSYEQYF. Written as DNA, the CDR3 is TGTGCCAGCAGTTTACCGGGATCCTACGAGCAGTACTTC.

V gene TRBV4-1 combines with J gene TRBJ1-2, with 8 nucleotides matching TRBD1. The V and J ends lost 1 base and 7 bases, in that order; junction bases with no gene match: 2. Germline V gene data show CDR1 as MGHRA and CDR2 as YSYEKL. The CDR3 totals 13 residues. DNA of the CDR3: TGCGCCAGCAGCCAAGCGGGACAGGCTGGCTACACCTTC. As protein: CASSQAGQAGYTF.

The rearrangement links TRBV5-4 to TRBJ2-5, with D tentatively TRBD1 (5 bases). Germline V gene data show CDR1 as SGHNT and CDR2 as YYREEE (reference sequence). This CDR3 region has 14 residues. V dropped 4 bases and J dropped 3 bases, with 13 bases sitting between them. In DNA, the CDR3 is TGTGCCAGCAGCCAGCAGGGAACTAAAGAGACCCAGTACTTC. The encoded protein is CASSQQGTKETQYF.

The chain joins TRBV6-1 to TRBJ1-2, with D possibly being TRBD1 (5 bases). CDR3 length: 14 amino acids. Per germline, CDR1 MNHNS and CDR2 SASEGT. V gave up 3 bases and J gave up 8 bases, with 16 bases separating them. CDR3 in DNA: TGTGCCAGCAGTGATCTCGGCAGGGTGGGGGGCTACACCTTC. As protein: CASSDLGRVGGYTF.

The V call is TRBV5-1, the J call TRBJ2-3; D possibly corresponds to TRBD2 (5 bases). This CDR3 has 15 residues. V gave up 1 base and J gave up 3 bases, with 12 bases separating them. Germline-derived CDR1 and CDR2 are SGHRS and YFSETQ. The CDR3 reads CASSLSPPGTDTQYF. The CDR3 DNA is TGCGCCAGCAGCTTGAGCCCCCCGGGGACAGATACGCAGTATTTT. Full variable domain (rest looked up from reference TRBV5-1 and TRBJ2-3): KAGVTQTPRYLIKTRGQQVTLSCSPISGHRSVSWYQQTPGQGLQFLFEYFSETQRNKGNFPGRFSGRQFSNSRSEMNVSTLELGDSALYLCASSLSPPGTDTQYFGPGTRLTVL.

The chain carries TRBV18 and TRBJ1-4, with 8 bases that match TRBD1. V gave up 6 bases and J gave up 5 bases; unmatched junction bases: 8. The CDR3 runs 15 residues. The germline V gene has CDR1 KGHSH and CDR2 LQKENI. DNA for the CDR3: TGTGCCAGCTCGGGCCAGGGGGCATGGAATGAAAAACTGTTTTTT. The encoded protein is CASSGQGAWNEKLFF.